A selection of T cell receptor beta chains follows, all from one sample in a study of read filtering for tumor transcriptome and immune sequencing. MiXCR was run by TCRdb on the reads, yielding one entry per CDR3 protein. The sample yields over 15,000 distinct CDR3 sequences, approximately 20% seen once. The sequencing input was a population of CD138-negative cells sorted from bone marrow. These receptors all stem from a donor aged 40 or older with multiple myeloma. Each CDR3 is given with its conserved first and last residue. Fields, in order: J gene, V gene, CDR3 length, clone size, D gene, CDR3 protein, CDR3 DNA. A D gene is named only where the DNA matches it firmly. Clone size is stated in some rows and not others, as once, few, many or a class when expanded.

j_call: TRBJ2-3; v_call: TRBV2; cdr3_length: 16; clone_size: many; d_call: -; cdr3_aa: CASTSPAELSTDTQYF; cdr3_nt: TGTGCCAGCACAAGTCCCGCAGAGTTAAGCACAGATACGCAGTATTTT
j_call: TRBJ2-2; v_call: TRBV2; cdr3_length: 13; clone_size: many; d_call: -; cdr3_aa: CATGQRNTGELFF; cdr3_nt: TGTGCCACGGGACAACGAAACACCGGGGAGCTGTTTTTT
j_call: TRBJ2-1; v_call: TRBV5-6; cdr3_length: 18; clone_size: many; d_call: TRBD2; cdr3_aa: CASSLQPRMSGRANEQFF; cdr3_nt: TGTGCCAGCAGCTTACAACCTAGGATGAGCGGGAGGGCAAATGAGCAGTTCTTC
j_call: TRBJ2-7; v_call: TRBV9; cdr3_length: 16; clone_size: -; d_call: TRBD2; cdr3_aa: CASSTGPGGRRYEQYF; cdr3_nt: TGTGCCAGCAGCACCGGGCCGGGAGGCAGGCGCTACGAGCAGTACTTC
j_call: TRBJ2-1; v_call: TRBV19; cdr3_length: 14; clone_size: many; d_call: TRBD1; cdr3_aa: CASRSDRGTNEQFF; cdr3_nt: TGTGCCAGTAGGTCGGACAGGGGAACCAATGAGCAGTTCTTC
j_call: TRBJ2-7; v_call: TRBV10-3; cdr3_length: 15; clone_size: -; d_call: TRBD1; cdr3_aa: CAISEGQARRYEQYF; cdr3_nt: TGTGCCATCAGTGAGGGACAGGCTCGGCGCTACGAGCAGTACTTC
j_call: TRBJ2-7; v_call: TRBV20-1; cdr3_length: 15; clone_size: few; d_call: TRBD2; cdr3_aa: CSATSGSESSYEQYF; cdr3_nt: TGCAGTGCTACTAGCGGGAGCGAAAGCTCCTACGAGCAGTACTTC
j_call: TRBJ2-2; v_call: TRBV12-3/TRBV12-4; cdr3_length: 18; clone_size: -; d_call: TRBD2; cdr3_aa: CASSWVLAGVRNTGELFF; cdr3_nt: TGTGCCAGCAGTTGGGTCCTAGCGGGAGTTCGGAACACCGGGGAGCTGTTTTTT
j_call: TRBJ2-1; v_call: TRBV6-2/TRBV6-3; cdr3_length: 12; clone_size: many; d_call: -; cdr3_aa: CASSWTEHEQFF; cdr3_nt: TGTGCCAGCAGTTGGACCGAGCATGAGCAGTTCTTC
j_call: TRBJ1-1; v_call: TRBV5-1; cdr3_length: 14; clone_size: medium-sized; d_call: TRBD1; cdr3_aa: CASSLRNRGAEAFF; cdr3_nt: TGCGCCAGCAGCCTACGAAACAGGGGAGCTGAAGCTTTCTTT
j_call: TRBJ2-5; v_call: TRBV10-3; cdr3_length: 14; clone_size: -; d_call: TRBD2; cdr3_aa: CAISGGTGGETQYF; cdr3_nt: TGTGCCATCAGTGGTGGGACGGGAGGGGAGACCCAGTACTTC
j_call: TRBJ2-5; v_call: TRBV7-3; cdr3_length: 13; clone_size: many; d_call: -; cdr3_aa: CASSLIHQETQYF; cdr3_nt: TGTGCCAGCAGCTTAATACACCAAGAGACCCAGTACTTC
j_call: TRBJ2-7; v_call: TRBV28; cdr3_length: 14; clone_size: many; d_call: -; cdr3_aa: CASSPGEFAYEQYF; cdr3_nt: TGTGCCAGCAGCCCAGGGGAATTCGCCTACGAGCAGTACTTC
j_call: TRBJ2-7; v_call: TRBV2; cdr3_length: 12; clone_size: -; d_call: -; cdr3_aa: CVTGTGTYEQYF; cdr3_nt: TGTGTCACCGGGACTGGGACCTACGAGCAGTACTTC
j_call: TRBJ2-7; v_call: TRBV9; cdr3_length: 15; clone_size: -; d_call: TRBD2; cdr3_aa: CASSPGTKVSYEQYF; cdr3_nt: TGTGCCAGCAGCCCCGGGACTAAGGTGTCCTACGAGCAGTACTTC
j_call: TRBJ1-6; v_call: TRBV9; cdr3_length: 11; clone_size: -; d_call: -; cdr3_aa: CASSVYSPLHF; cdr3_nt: TGTGCCAGCAGCGTCTATTCACCCCTCCACTTT
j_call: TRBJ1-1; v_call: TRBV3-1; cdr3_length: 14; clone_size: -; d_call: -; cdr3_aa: CASSDMFLNTEALF; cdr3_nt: TGTGCCAGCAGCGACATGTTCCTGAACACTGAAGCTCTCTTT
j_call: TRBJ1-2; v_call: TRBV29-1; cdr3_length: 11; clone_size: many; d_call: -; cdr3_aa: CSVDVGAGYTF; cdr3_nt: TGCAGCGTTGATGTAGGAGCGGGCTACACCTTC
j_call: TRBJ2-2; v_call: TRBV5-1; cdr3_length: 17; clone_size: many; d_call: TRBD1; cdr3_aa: CASSHSWDSLNTGELFF; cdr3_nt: TGCGCCAGCAGCCATTCATGGGACAGTCTGAACACCGGGGAGCTGTTTTTT
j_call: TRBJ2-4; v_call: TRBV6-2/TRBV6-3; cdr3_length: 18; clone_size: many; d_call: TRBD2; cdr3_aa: CASSYGGTSGVAKNIQYF; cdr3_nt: TGTGCCAGCAGTTACGGCGGGACCAGCGGGGTAGCCAAAAACATTCAGTACTTC
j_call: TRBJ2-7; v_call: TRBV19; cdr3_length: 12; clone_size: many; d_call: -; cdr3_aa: CASSPPNYEQYF; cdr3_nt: TGTGCCAGTAGTCCCCCAAATTACGAGCAGTACTTC
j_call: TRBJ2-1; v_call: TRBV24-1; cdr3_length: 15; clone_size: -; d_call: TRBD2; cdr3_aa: CATSWREGKYNEQFF; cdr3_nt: TGTGCCACTAGCTGGCGGGAGGGGAAGTACAATGAGCAGTTCTTC
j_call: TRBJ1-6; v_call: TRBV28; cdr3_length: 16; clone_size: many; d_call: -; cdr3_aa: CASSFAQGIDNSPLHF; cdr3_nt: TGTGCCAGCAGTTTCGCCCAGGGTATTGATAATTCACCCCTCCACTTT
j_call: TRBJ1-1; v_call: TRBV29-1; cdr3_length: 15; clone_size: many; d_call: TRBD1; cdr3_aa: CSVKTYRGLNTEAFF; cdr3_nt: TGCAGCGTTAAAACTTACAGGGGGCTGAACACTGAAGCTTTCTTT
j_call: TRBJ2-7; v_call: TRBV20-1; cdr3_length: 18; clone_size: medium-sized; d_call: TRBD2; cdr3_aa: CSARDLPGGRHVDSEQYF; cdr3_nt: TGCAGTGCTAGAGATCTGCCGGGAGGGCGGCATGTTGACTCCGAGCAGTACTTC
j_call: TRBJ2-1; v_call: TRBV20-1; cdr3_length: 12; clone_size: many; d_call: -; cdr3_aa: CSARGFYNEQFF; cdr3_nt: TGCAGTGCTAGAGGTTTCTACAATGAGCAGTTCTTC
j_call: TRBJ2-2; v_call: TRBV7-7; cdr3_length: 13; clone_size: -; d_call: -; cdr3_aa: CASSSSNTGELFF; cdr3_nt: TGTGCTAGCAGCTCAAGTAACACCGGGGAGCTGTTTTTT
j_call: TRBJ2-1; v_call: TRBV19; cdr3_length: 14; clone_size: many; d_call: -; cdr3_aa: CASSIVKRYNEQFF; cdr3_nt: TGTGCCAGTAGTATAGTAAAGCGGTACAATGAGCAGTTCTTC
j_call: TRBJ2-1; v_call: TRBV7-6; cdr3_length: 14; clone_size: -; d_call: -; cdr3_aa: CASSLGLLVNDQLF; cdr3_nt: TGTGCCAGCAGCTTAGGTTTACTAGTCAATGATCAGTTGTTC
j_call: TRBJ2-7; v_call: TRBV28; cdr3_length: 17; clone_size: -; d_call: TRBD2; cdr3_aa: CASSVGLAGEKFYEQYF; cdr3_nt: TGTGCCAGCAGTGTGGGACTAGCGGGTGAAAAATTCTACGAGCAGTACTTC
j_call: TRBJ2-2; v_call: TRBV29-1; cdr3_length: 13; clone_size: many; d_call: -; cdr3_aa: CSVSTANTGELFF; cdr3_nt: TGCAGCGTTTCGACAGCGAACACCGGGGAGCTGTTTTTT
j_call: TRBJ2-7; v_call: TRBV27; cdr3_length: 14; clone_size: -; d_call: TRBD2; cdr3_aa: CASSLASGSGEQYF; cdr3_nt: TGTGCCAGCAGTTTAGCTAGCGGGAGTGGCGAGCAGTACTTC
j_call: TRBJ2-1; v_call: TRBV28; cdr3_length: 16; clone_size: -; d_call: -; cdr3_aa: CASSLWASDYYNEQFF; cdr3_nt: TGTGCCAGCAGTTTATGGGCCAGCGACTACTACAATGAGCAGTTCTTC
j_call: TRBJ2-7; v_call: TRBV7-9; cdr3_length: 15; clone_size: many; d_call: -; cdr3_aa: CASRSTWNGPYEQYF; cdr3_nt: TGTGCCAGCAGGAGCACATGGAACGGACCCTACGAGCAGTACTTC
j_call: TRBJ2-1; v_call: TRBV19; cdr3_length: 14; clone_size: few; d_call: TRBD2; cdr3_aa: CASRPGGGLYEQFF; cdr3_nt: TGTGCCAGCCGGCCGGGAGGGGGGTTGTATGAGCAGTTCTTC
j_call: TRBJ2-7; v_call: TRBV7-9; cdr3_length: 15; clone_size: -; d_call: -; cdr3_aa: CASSPTLGGRYEQYF; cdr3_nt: TGTGCCAGCAGCCCCACCCTTGGGGGGAGGTACGAGCAGTACTTC
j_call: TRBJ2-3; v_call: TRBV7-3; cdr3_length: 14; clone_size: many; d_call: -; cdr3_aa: CASRLEGGRDTQYF; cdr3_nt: TGTGCCAGCAGGCTCGAAGGGGGTCGAGATACGCAGTATTTT
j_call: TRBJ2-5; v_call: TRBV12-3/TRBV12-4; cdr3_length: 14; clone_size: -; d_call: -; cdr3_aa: CASSLTEWGETQYF; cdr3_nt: TGTGCCAGCAGTCTTACGGAGTGGGGGGAGACCCAGTACTTC
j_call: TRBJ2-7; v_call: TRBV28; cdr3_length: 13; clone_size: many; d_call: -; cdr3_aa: CASSLESSYEQYF; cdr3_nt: TGTGCCAGCAGTTTGGAAAGCTCCTACGAGCAGTACTTC
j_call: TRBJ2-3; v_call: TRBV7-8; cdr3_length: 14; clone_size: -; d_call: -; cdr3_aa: CASTYGAPTDTQYF; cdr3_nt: TGTGCCAGCACCTATGGGGCTCCCACAGATACGCAGTATTTT
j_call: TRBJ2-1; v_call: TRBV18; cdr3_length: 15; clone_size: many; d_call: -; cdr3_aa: CASSHRWGAQNEQFF; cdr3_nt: TGTGCCAGCTCCCACCGTTGGGGGGCGCAAAATGAGCAGTTCTTC
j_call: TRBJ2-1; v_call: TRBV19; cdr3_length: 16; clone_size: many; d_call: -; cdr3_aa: CASSIGGAGRYNEQFF; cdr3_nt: TGTGCCAGTAGTATAGGAGGGGCGGGACGTTACAATGAGCAGTTCTTC
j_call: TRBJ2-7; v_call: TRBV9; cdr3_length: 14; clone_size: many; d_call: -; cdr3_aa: CASSVEPQAGKQYF; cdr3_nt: TGTGCCAGCAGCGTCGAACCCCAAGCCGGGAAGCAGTACTTC
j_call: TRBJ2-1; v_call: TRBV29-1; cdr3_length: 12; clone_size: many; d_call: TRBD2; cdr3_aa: CSTGLGINEQFF; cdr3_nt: TGCAGCACGGGACTAGGGATCAATGAGCAGTTCTTC
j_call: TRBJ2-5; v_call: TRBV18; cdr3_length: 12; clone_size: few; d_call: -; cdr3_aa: CASSLLGETQYF; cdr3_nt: TGTGCCAGCTCACTCTTGGGGGAGACCCAGTACTTC
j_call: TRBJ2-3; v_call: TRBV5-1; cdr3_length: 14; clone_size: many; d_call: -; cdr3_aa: CASSAQITSDTQYF; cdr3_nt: TGCGCCAGCAGCGCCCAGATAACGTCAGATACGCAGTATTTT
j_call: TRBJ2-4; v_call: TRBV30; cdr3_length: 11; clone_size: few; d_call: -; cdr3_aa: CAWKGRNIQYF; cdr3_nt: TGTGCCTGGAAGGGGCGAAACATTCAGTACTTC
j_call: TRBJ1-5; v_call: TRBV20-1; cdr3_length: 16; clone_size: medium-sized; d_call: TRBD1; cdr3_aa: CSARKTGQVLNQPQHF; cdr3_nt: TGCAGTGCTAGGAAGACGGGACAGGTTCTAAATCAGCCCCAGCATTTT
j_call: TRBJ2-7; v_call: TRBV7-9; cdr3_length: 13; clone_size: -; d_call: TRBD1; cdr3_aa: CASSQDRGGEQYF; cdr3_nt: TGTGCCAGCAGCCAGGACAGGGGCGGCGAGCAGTACTTC
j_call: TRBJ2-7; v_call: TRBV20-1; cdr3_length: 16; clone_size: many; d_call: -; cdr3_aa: CSAPPSAGAKIYEQYF; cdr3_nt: TGCAGTGCCCCTCCCAGCGCGGGGGCGAAGATCTACGAGCAGTACTTC
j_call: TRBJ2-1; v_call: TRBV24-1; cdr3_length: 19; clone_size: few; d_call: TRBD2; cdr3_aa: CATSGENLAGHPNYNEQFF; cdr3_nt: TGTGCCACCAGTGGCGAAAATCTAGCGGGACACCCCAACTACAATGAGCAGTTCTTC
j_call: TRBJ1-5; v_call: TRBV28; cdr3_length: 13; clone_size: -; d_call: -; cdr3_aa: CASSLQGNQPQHF; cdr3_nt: TGTGCCAGCAGTTTACAAGGCAATCAGCCCCAGCATTTT
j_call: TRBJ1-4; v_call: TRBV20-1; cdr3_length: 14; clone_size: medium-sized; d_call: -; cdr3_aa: CSATHGGTNEKLFF; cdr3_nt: TGCAGTGCTACTCACGGGGGGACTAATGAAAAACTGTTTTTT
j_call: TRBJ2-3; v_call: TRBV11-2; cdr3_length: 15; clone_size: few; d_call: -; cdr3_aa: CASSPNAGRTDTQYF; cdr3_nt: TGTGCCAGCAGCCCGAACGCAGGACGGACAGATACGCAGTATTTT
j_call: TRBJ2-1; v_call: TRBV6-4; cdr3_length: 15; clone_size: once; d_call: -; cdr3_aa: CGSSDSPDSHNEQFF; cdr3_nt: TGTGGCAGCAGTGACTCACCCGACAGCCACAATGAGCAGTTCTTC
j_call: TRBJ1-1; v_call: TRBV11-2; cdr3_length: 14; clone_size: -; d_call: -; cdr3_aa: CASSLEGARTEAFF; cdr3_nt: TGTGCCAGCAGCCTAGAGGGAGCGAGAACTGAAGCTTTCTTT